This T cell receptor (beta chain) was retrieved from a study of blood T cell repertoires in COVID-19. In the study's own analysis: Amplifying reference gene primers gave estimates of nucleated cell counts. This table comes from immunoSEQ multiplex PCR, and its TCRdb copy is limited to in-frame clones, with some not included. The V and J calls and clone size come from that table; D and trimming were worked out from the DNA. The table records about 210,000 clones, around nine tenths of them present only once. The sequence came from a man aged 55 to 70 who had recovered from COVID-19. Sequencing was performed on peripheral blood.

CDR3: CASSQDRDRVNSPLHF. The CDR3 DNA reads as TGCGCCAGCAGCCAAGATCGGGACAGGGTAAATTCACCCCTCCACTTT. This chain uses TRBV4-3 with TRBJ1-6; 9 bases agree with TRBD1. This CDR3 is built from 16 residues. The trim removed 0 bases at V and 7 bases at J, leaving 4 bases unmatched. Germline CDR1 reads LGHNA; CDR2 reads YSLEER.